Listed here are 10 T cell receptor beta chains from one sample, sequenced in a study of CD8+ T cells in alopecia areata. Treatment described: oral pan-JAK inhibitor, 5-10 mg twice daily. Reverse transcription of extracted RNA yielded cDNA, which provided the sequencing template. Clones were sequenced by immunoSEQ multiplex PCR, and TCRdb holds only the in-frame ones, with some missing. Of roughly 200,000 clones listed, about 53% are singletons. Sample: CD8+ T cells sorted from blood, taken at week 24, from a patient treated with tofacitinib. The receptors were sampled from a human donor with alopecia areata.

The chain employs TRBV4-1 and TRBJ1-2; possible D gene TRBD1, 5 bases. There are 16 residues in the CDR3. The ends were cut back, 0 bases at V and 6 bases at J, with 17 bases in the middle. CDR1 and CDR2 (germline): MGHRA, YSYEKL. The CDR3 region is CASSQDWGEGLNGYTF. Written as DNA, the CDR3 is TGCGCCAGCAGCCAAGATTGGGGCGAGGGGTTAAATGGCTACACCTTC.

The V gene is TRBV6-5, the J gene TRBJ1-2, with TRBD1 matching over 7 bases. Per the germline V gene, CDR1 is MNHEY and CDR2 is SVGAGI. The V segment lost 2 bases and the J segment 4 bases; nucleotides outside the gene matches: 10. The CDR3 is 16 residues long. Here the CDR3 reads CASSYAEGARIYGYTF. CDR3 coding DNA: TGTGCCAGCAGTTACGCGGAGGGGGCCCGAATCTATGGCTACACCTTC.

The J gene is TRBJ2-7, the V gene TRBV5-1; 9 bases fit TRBD1. In germline, CDR1 is SGHRS, CDR2 YFSETQ. V shed 2 bases, J shed 4 bases, and the junction held 4 bases outside the gene matches. The CDR3 has 14 amino acids. The DNA for the CDR3 is TGCGCCAGCAGCTTCGGGACAGGGCGATACGAGCAGTACTTC. It is translated as CASSFGTGRYEQYF.

This sequence joins TRBV5-5 and TRBJ1-5; D is possibly TRBD1 (5 bases). In germline, CDR1 is SGHKS, CDR2 YYEKEE (reference sequence). This CDR3 is built from 13 residues. Trimming stripped 3 bases from V and 4 bases from J, with 8 bases between. The CDR3: CASSSDSNQPQHF. CDR3 in DNA: TGTGCCAGCAGCTCCGACAGTAATCAGCCCCAGCATTTT.

The gene calls are TRBV7-8 and TRBJ2-1; 9 positions match TRBD1. The CDR3 has 16 residues. V was pared by 5 bases and J by 8 bases, with 13 bases of the junction left unmatched. CDR1 is SGHVS, CDR2 FQNEAQ, per germline. The CDR3 loop reads CASSTTPGTGLDEQFF. The DNA for the CDR3 is TGTGCCAGCAGCACCACCCCCGGGACAGGGCTCGATGAGCAGTTCTTC.

The rearrangement links TRBV30 to TRBJ1-2; D is possibly TRBD1 (5 bases). In germline, CDR1 is GTSNPN, CDR2 SVGIG (reference sequence). The V gene lost 4 bases and the J gene lost 0 bases, with 15 bases spanning the gap. This CDR3 is 15 amino acids long. The CDR3 DNA follows: TGTGCCTGGACCGACGACAGACAAACTAACTATGGCTACACCTTC. Protein product: CAWTDDRQTNYGYTF.

This clone was seen only a few times. The J gene is TRBJ2-1, the V gene TRBV29-1; the match to TRBD2 covers 7 bases. The germline V gene encodes CDR1 SQVTM and CDR2 ANQGSEA. J was trimmed by 7 bases and V by 4 bases; bases with no gene match: 7. The CDR3 consists of 13 residues. The CDR3 DNA reads TGCAGCGTTGCGGGTCTAGCGGAAAATGAGCAGTTCTTC. Amino acid sequence: CSVAGLAENEQFF.

This clone occurred a few times. Other DNA sequences in this sample translate to the same CDR3. The chain combines TRBV19 with TRBJ1-1; the D is unclear. Per germline, CDR1 LNHDA and CDR2 SQIVND (reference sequence). V lost 3 bases and J 5 bases, leaving 7 bases between the germline ends. CDR3 size: 12 residues. This CDR3 is CASSIGLTEAFF. CDR3 nucleotides: TGTGCCAGTAGTATTGGTTTAACTGAAGCTTTCTTT.

The chain carries TRBV10-3 and TRBJ2-3; D is possibly TRBD1 or TRBD2 (6 bases each). CDR1 is ENHRY and CDR2 is SYGVKD in the germline V gene. CDR3 length: 15 residues. V lost 7 bases, J lost 3 bases, and 17 bases lay in between. The CDR3: CAIITAGQGTDTQYF. The CDR3 DNA follows: TGTGCCATCATCACAGCGGGTCAGGGGACAGATACGCAGTATTTT.

The rearrangement joins TRBV30 to TRBJ2-3, with D unclear. The germline CDR1 and CDR2 sequences are GTSNPN and SVGIG (reference sequence). V shed 2 bases and J shed 0 bases, with 9 bases lying between them. CDR3 length: 14 residues. As DNA, the CDR3 is TGTGCCTGGAGTTTAACCGGGAGCACAGATACGCAGTATTTT. Amino acid sequence: CAWSLTGSTDTQYF.